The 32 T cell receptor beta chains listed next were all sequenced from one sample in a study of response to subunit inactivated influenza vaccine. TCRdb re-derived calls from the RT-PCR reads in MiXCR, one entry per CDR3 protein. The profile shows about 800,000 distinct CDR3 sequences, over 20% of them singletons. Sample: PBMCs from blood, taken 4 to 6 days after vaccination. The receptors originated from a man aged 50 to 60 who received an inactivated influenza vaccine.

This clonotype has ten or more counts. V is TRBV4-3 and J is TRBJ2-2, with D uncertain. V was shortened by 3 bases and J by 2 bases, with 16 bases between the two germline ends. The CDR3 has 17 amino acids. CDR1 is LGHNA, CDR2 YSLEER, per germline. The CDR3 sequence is CASSHLDLFENTGELFF. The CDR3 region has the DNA TGCGCCAGCAGCCACTTAGACCTTTTTGAAAACACCGGGGAGCTGTTTTTT.

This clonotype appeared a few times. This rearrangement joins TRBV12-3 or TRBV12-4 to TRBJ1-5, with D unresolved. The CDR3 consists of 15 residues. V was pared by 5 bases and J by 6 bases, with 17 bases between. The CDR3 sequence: CASSPSSLGGQPQHF. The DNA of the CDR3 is TGTGCCAGCAGTCCCTCCTCGTTGGGCGGTCAGCCCCAGCATTTT.

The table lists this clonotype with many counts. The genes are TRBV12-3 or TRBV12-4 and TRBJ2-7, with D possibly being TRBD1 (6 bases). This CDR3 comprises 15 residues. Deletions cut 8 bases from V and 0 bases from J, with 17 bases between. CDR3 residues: CASGDPRDTSYEQYF. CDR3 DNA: TGTGCCAGCGGGGATCCCCGGGACACCTCCTACGAGCAGTACTTC.

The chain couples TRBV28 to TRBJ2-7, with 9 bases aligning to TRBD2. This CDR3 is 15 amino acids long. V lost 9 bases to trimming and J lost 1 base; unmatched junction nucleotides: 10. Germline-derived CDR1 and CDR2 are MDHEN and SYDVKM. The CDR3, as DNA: TGTGCCAGTATAGCGGGAGACGTCTCTTCCTACGAGCAGTACTTC. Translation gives CASIAGDVSSYEQYF.

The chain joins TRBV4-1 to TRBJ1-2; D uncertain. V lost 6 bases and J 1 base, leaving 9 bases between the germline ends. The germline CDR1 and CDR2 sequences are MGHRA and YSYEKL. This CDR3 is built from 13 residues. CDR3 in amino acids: CASSGLFNYGYTF. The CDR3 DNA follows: TGCGCCAGCAGTGGACTGTTTAACTATGGCTACACCTTC.

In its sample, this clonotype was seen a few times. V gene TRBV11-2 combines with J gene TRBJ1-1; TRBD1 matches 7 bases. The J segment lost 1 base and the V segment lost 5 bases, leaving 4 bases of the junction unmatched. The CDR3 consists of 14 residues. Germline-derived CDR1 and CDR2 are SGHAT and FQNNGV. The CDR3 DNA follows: TGTGCCAGCAGCCAAAGGACAGGGAACACTGAAGCTTTCTTT. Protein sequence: CASSQRTGNTEAFF.

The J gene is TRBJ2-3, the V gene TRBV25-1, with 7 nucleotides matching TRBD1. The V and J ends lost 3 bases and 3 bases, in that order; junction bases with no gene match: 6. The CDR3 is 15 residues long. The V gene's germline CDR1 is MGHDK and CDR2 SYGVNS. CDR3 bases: TGTGCCAGCAGTGATAACAGGGGTTTTACAGATACGCAGTATTTT. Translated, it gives CASSDNRGFTDTQYF. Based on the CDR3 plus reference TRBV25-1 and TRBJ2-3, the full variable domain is EADIYQTPRYLVIGTGKKITLECSQTMGHDKMYWYQQDPGMELHLIHYSYGVNSTEKGDLSSESTVSRIRTEHFPLTLESARPSHTSQYLCASSDNRGFTDTQYFGPGTRLTVL.

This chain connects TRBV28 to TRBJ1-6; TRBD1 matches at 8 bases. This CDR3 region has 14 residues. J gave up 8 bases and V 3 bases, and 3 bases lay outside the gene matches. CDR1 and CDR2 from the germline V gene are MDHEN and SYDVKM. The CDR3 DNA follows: TGTGCCAGCAGTTTGGACAGGGTGGATTCACCCCTCCACTTT. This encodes CASSLDRVDSPLHF. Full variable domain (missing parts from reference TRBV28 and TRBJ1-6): DVKVTQSSRYLVKRTGEKVFLECVQDMDHENMFWYRQDPGLGLRLIYFSYDVKMKEKGDIPEGYSVSREKKERFSLILESASTNQTSMYLCASSLDRVDSPLHFGNGTRLTVT.

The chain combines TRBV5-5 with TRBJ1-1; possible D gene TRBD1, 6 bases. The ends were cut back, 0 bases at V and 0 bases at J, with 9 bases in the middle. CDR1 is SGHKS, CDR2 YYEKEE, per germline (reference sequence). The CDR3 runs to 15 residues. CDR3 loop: CASSLEGVVNTEAFF. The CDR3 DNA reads TGTGCCAGCAGCTTGGAGGGGGTTGTGAACACTGAAGCTTTCTTT.

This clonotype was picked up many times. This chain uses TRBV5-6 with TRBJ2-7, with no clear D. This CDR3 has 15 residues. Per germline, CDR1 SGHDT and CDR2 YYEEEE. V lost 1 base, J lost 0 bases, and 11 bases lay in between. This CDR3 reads CASSLPHSPSYEQYF. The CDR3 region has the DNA TGTGCCAGCAGCTTGCCTCACAGCCCCTCCTACGAGCAGTACTTC.

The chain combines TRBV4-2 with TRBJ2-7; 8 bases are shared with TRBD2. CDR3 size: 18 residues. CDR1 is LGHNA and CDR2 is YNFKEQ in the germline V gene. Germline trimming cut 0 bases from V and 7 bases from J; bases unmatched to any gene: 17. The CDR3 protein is CASSQEGETGGGFWEQYF. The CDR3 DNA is TGTGCCAGCAGCCAAGAAGGGGAGACAGGCGGGGGGTTTTGGGAGCAGTACTTC.

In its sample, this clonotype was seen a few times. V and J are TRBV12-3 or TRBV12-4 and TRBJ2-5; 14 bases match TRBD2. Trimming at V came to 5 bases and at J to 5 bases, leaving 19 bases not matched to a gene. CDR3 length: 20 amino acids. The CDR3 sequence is CASSPMTSGGVGGRTETQYF. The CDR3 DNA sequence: TGTGCCAGCAGTCCGATGACTAGCGGGGGGGTGGGTGGTCGTACGGAGACCCAGTACTTC.

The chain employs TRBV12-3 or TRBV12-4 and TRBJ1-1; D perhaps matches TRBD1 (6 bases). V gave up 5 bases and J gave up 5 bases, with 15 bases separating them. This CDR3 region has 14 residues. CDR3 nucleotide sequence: TGTGCCAGCAGTCCGGTTGGACAGAATACTGAAGCTTTCTTT. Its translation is CASSPVGQNTEAFF.

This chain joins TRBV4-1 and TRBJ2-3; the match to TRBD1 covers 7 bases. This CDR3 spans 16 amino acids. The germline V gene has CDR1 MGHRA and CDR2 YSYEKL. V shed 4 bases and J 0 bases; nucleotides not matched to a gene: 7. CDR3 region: CASSRETGISTDTQYF. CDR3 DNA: TGCGCCAGCAGCCGAGAGACAGGGATTAGCACAGATACGCAGTATTTT.

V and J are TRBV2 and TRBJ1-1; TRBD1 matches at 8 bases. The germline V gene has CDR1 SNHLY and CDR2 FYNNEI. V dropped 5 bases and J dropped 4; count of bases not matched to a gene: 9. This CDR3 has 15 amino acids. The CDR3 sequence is CASSITGQGSTEAFF. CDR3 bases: TGTGCCAGCAGTATTACCGGACAGGGCAGCACTGAAGCTTTCTTT.

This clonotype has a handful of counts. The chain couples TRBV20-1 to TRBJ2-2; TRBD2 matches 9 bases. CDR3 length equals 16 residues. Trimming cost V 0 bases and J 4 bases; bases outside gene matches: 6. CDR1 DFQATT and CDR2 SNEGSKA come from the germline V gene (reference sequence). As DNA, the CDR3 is TGCAGTGCTAGAGATAGTCTAGCGGGAAGCACCGGGGAGCTGTTTTTT. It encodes CSARDSLAGSTGELFF.

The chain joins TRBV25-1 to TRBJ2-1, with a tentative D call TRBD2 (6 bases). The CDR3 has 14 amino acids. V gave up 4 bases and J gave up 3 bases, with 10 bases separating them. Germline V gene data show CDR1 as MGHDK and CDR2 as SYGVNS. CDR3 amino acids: CASSGAGYYNEQFF. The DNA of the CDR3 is TGTGCCAGCAGTGGGGCGGGATACTACAATGAGCAGTTCTTC.

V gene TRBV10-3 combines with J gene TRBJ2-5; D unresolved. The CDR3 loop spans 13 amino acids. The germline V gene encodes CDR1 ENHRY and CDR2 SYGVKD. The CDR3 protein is CATRLNPQETQYF. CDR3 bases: TGTGCAACCAGACTGAACCCTCAAGAGACCCAGTACTTC.

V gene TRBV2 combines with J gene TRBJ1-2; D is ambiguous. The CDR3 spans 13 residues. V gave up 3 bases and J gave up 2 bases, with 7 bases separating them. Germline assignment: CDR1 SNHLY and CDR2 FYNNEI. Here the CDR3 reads CASSDVRNYGYTF. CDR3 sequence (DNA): TGTGCCAGCAGTGACGTCAGGAACTATGGCTACACCTTC.

CDR3 region: CASSYTRLETQYF. In DNA form, the CDR3 reads TGTGCCAGCAGCTACACCCGGTTAGAGACCCAGTACTTC. V usage is TRBV7-6 and J usage is TRBJ2-5, with D uncertain. V lost 4 bases to trimming and J lost 4 bases, with 10 bases between them. Germline CDR1 reads SGHVS; CDR2 reads FNYEAQ. The CDR3 runs 13 residues.

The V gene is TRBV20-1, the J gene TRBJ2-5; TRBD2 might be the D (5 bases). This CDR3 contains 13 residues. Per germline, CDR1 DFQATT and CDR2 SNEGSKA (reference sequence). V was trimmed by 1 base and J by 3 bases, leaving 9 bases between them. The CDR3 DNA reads TGCAGTGCTAGAGTTGGAGGAGAAGAGACCCAGTACTTC. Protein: CSARVGGEETQYF.

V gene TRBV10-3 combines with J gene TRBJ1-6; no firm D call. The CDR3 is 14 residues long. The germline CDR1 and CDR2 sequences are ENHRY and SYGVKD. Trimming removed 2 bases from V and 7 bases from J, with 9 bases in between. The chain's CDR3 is CAISEGQENSPLHF. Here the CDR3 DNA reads TGTGCCATCAGTGAGGGTCAGGAAAATTCACCCCTCCACTTT.

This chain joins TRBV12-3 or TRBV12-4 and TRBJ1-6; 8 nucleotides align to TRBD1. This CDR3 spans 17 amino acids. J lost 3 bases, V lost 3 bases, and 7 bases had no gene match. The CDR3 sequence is CASSFRVDRGYNSPLHF. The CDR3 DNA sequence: TGTGCCAGCAGTTTTCGGGTCGACAGGGGCTATAATTCACCCCTCCACTTT.

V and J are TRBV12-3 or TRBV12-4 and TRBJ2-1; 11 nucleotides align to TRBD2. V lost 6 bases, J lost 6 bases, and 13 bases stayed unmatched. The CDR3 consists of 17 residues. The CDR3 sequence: CASRKRPGTSGSNEQFF. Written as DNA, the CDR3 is TGTGCCAGCAGAAAAAGACCCGGGACTAGCGGATCCAATGAGCAGTTCTTC.

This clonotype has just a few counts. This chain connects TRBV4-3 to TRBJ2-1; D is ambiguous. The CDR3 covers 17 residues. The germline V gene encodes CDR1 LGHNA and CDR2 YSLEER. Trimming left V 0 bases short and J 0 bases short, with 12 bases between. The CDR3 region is CASSQDLGSSSYNEQFF. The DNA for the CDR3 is TGCGCCAGCAGCCAAGATCTAGGCTCAAGCTCCTACAATGAGCAGTTCTTC.

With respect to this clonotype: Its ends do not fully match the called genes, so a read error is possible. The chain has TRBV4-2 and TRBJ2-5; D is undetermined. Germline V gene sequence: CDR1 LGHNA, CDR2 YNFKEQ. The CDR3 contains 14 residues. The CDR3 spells CASSHITPPYLLTF. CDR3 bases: TGTGCCAGCAGCCACATCACCCCACCCTACCTGCTCACGTTC.

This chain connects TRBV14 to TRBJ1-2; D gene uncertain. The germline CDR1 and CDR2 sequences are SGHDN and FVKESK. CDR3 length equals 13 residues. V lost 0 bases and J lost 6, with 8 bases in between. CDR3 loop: CASSQDGYHGYTF. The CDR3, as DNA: TGTGCCAGCAGCCAAGATGGATACCATGGCTACACCTTC. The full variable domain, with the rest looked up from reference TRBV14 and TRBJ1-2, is EAGVTQFPSHSVIEKGQTVTLRCDPISGHDNLYWYRRVMGKEIKFLLHFVKESKQDESGMPNNRFLAERTGGTYSTLKVQPAELEDSGVYFCASSQDGYHGYTFGSGTRLTVV.

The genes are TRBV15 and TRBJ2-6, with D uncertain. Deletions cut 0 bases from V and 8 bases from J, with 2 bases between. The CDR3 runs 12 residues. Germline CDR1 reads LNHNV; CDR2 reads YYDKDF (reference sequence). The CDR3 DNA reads TGTGCCACCAGCAGAGATCCCAACGTCCTGACTTTC. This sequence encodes CATSRDPNVLTF.

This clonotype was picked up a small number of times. The CDR3 DNA sequence: TGTGCCAGCAGGGGGCCAATTACAGGGGATTTAACGTACGAGCAGTACTTC. As protein: CASRGPITGDLTYEQYF. The J gene is TRBJ2-7, the V gene TRBV12-3 or TRBV12-4, with 7 nucleotides matching TRBD1. CDR3 length: 17 residues. The junction had 18 bases not matched to a gene; V was cut back by 6 bases and J by 4 bases.

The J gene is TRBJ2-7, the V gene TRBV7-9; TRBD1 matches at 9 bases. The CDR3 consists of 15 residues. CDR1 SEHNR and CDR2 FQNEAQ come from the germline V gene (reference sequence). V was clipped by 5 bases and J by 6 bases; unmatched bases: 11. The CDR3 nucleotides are TGTGCCAGCAGCCTGGCCCCGGGACAGGGTGCCGAGCAGTACTTC. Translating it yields CASSLAPGQGAEQYF.

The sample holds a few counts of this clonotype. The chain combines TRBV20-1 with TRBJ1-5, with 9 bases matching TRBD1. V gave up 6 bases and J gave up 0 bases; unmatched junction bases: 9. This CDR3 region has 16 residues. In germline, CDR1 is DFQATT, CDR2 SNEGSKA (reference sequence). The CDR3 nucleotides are TGCAGTGCGGGCGGACAGGGGACGAGTAGCAATCAGCCCCAGCATTTT. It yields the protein CSAGGQGTSSNQPQHF.

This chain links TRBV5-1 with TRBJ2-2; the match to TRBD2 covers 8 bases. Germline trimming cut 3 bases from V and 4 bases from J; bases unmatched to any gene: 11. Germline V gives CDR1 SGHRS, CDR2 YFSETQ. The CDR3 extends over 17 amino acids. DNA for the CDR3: TGCGCCAGCAGCTCTATTAGCGGGGTCCGGGGCACCGGGGAGCTGTTTTTT. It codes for CASSSISGVRGTGELFF.